This TCR beta chain came from a study of regulatory and conventional T cells in breast cancer (dated by TCRdb to between 2014 and 2017). For this clonotype: No antigen is known for it. Within one base of it there is no much larger clone, and no base qualities were kept.

The library was produced with PCR. The reads were generated on an Illumina MiSeq. Through fastp at Q25 and MiXCR, TCRdb rebuilt clones from the public reads, retaining in-frame beta chains. Entries that share a CDR3 protein sequence are merged under the most common genes and DNA. Across this sample there are under 20,000 distinct CDR3 sequences, with approximately 35% seen only once. Jointly, the top ten make up 1.5% to 2% of the sample. Trimmed from V: 4 bases; trimmed from J: 7 bases; junction bases lacking a gene match: 7. Taken from cysteine to phenylalanine, the CDR3 has 15 residues. Of all the DNA, just the CDR3 is kept, 45 bases in frame from base 1. From the germline V gene, CDR1 is MNHEY and CDR2 is SVGEGT.

Source material: conventional T cells from blood. The V and J segments used are TRBV6-2 or TRBV6-3 and TRBJ1-6, with TRBD1 matching 7 junction bases. This TCR derives from a female donor in good health. The CDR3 sequence is CASSSMTGRNSPLHF. The bases read TGTGCCAGCAGTTCCATGACAGGGAGGAATTCACCCCTCCACTTT.